The clone carrying this TCR beta chain came up many times. What it recognizes is unknown. Germline values: CDR1 SEHNR, CDR2 FQNEAQ (reference sequence). V shed 5 bases, J shed 5 bases, and the junction held 10 bases outside the gene matches. This CDR3 is 15 amino acids long. Time point here: pre-sensitization, week 0. Treatment described: therapeutic diphenylcyclopropenone sensitization with weekly scalp DPC. This entry comes from a study of human T cells and chemical hapten exposure. Study results and limitations: The immune response of these alopecia patients might not match healthy individuals'.

TCRdb re-called the RACE reads through MiXCR, storing one row per CDR3 protein. The repertoire consists of fewer than 150,000 distinct CDR3 sequences, with 13% occurring once and the leading ten covering around 2.8%. V is TRBV7-9 and J is TRBJ1-1; 8 bases map to TRBD1. The sequenced sample was whole blood, obtained in connection with sensitization to the hapten diphenylcyclopropenone (DPC). The clonotype originates from a woman aged 18-30 years with alopecia areata. Some clones in this sample may be carry-over from other donors' samples. CDR3 in DNA: TGTGCCAGCAGCGAGCGGACAGGGAAGGGAACTGAAGCTTTCTTT. Residues: CASSERTGKGTEAFF. The whole variable domain, filled in from reference TRBV7-9 and TRBJ1-1, reads DTGVSQNPRHKITKRGQNVTFRCDPISEHNRLYWYRQTLGQGPEFLTYFQNEAQLEKSRLLSDRFSAERPKGSFSTLEIQRTEQGDSAMYLCASSERTGKGTEAFFGQGTRLTVV.